The T cell receptor (beta chain) under discussion was sequenced for a study of early T cells in non-severe SARS-CoV-2 infection. TCRdb re-analysed the 5' RACE reads in MiXCR, keeping a single row per CDR3 protein. In the table there are tens of thousands of distinct CDR3 sequences, 5% to 6% of which are singletons. Study observations and caveats: Reliance on VDJdb matching favored anti-spike CD8 responses; private and CD4 specificities were missed.

This clonotype was seen repeatedly, ten times or more. Its antigen is unknown. The V gene lost 3 bases and the J gene lost 2 bases, with 3 bases spanning the gap. The CDR3 has 12 amino acids. Per the germline V gene, CDR1 is KGHSH and CDR2 is LQKENI. The chain couples TRBV18 to TRBJ2-3; D uncertain. The sequence derives from an adult who was a healthcare worker with PCR-confirmed SARS-CoV-2 infection or an uninfected control (not recorded which). The sample in question was whole blood, obtained at baseline. The CDR3 region is CASSPYTDTQYF. The CDR3 coding sequence is TGTGCCAGCTCACCGTACACAGATACGCAGTATTTT. The full variable domain, with the rest looked up from reference TRBV18 and TRBJ2-3, is NAGVMQNPRHLVRRRGQEARLRCSPMKGHSHVYWYRQLPEEGLKFMVYLQKENIIDESGMPKERFSAEFPKEGPSILRIQQVVRGDSAAYFCASSPYTDTQYFGPGTRLTVL.